A selection of T cell receptor beta chains follows, all from one sample in a study of T-cell reconstitution after alpha-beta-depleted transplantation in children. TCRdb redid the calling of the PCR reads with MiXCR, one entry per CDR3 protein. The sample includes under 450,000 distinct CDR3 sequences, about a sixth seen only once; the top ten take about 32%. The material sequenced was PBMCs, mostly from graft donor cells, taken 360 days after TCRalphabeta/CD19-depleted stem cell transplant. All receptors come from a boy younger than two who had a stem cell transplant for Wiskott-Aldrich syndrome, so the T cells may come from the graft donor. CDR3s include the opening cysteine and the closing phenylalanine or tryptophan. The D gene is left open where the match is weak. Clone sizes are given selectively: once, few, many, or a class where the clone is expanded.

>TRBD2|TRBV4-2|TRBJ2-1|.
TGTGCCAGCAGCCAAATAGGACGGGGGGGACTAGGGAGCTCCTACAATGAGCAGTTCTTC
CASSQIGRGGLGSSYNEQFF
>TRBD1|TRBV28|TRBJ2-4|.
TGTGCCAGCAGAAATCTCGGGACAGACAAAAACATTCAGTACTTC
CASRNLGTDKNIQYF
>.|TRBV7-8|TRBJ2-5|.
TGTGCCAGCAGAGTGCTAGCGAGGCAAGAGACCCAGTACTTC
CASRVLARQETQYF
>.|TRBV10-3|TRBJ2-4|few
TGTGCCATCAGTGGAGGCGAGCTAGCCAAAAACATTCAGTACTTC
CAISGGELAKNIQYF
>.|TRBV6-5|TRBJ2-1|.
TGTGCCAGCACCAACCGCTATGAGCAGTTCTTC
CASTNRYEQFF
>TRBD2|TRBV18|TRBJ2-7|few
TGTGCCAGCTCACCACTTTTTGGGACTAGCGGGAGAATTGTCGAGCAGTACTTC
CASSPLFGTSGRIVEQYF
>.|TRBV12-3/TRBV12-4|TRBJ2-6|.
TGTGCCACCAGTGGTTACAGGTTTAATTCTGGGGCCAACGTCCTGACTTTC
CATSGYRFNSGANVLTF
>TRBD1|TRBV9|TRBJ2-1|.
TGTGCCAGCAGCGTAAGGGGGACAGGGTTTAACGATGAGCAGTTCTTC
CASSVRGTGFNDEQFF
>.|TRBV19|TRBJ2-5|.
TGTGCCAGTTTCACTGGGGGGCAAGAGACCCAGTACTTC
CASFTGGQETQYF
>TRBD2|TRBV11-2|TRBJ2-1|.
TGTGCCAGCAGCTTAGCACTAGCGCAGGAGGGTGAGCAGTTCTTC
CASSLALAQEGEQFF
>.|TRBV10-3|TRBJ2-3|.
TGTGCCATCAGGATGGGGGGAACTGGCACAGATACGCAGTATTTT
CAIRMGGTGTDTQYF
>TRBD2|TRBV7-2|TRBJ2-4|few
TGTGCCAGCAGCGGAGGCGGGGGGGAAAAAAACATTCAGTACTTC
CASSGGGGEKNIQYF
>.|TRBV12-3/TRBV12-4|TRBJ2-5|few
TGTGCCAGCAGTCGTACCGGGTCCCCAGGGGAGACCCAGTACTTC
CASSRTGSPGETQYF
>.|TRBV12-3/TRBV12-4|TRBJ2-3|.
TGTGCCAGCACTACGGGATCCACAGATACGCAGTATTTT
CASTTGSTDTQYF
>.|TRBV7-9|TRBJ2-5|.
TGTGCCAGCAGCTTAGGGGACTTCCGCCGGGAGACCCAGTACTTC
CASSLGDFRRETQYF
>TRBD1|TRBV5-1|TRBJ2-1|.
TGCGCCAGCAGCTTGGAGGGGGCTTGGTACAATGAGCAGTTCTTC
CASSLEGAWYNEQFF
>.|TRBV27|TRBJ1-2|.
TGTGCCAGCAGTTTATTAGGCAGGGAAAGCTACACCTTC
CASSLLGRESYTF
>.|TRBV12-3/TRBV12-4|TRBJ1-5|many
TGTGCCAGCAGCGAATCAGGCAATCAGCCCCAGCATTTT
CASSESGNQPQHF
>.|TRBV27|TRBJ2-4|few
TGTGCCAGCAGTTCGAACCCGAGGGGGGCCAAAAACATTCAGTACTTC
CASSSNPRGAKNIQYF
>.|TRBV5-1|TRBJ2-1|few
TGCGCCAGCAGCTTGACCAAAAGCTCCTACAATGAGCAGTTCTTC
CASSLTKSSYNEQFF
>.|TRBV24-1|TRBJ2-3|few
TGTGCCACCAGAGGAACCACAGATACGCAGTATTTT
CATRGTTDTQYF
>TRBD1|TRBV12-3/TRBV12-4|TRBJ2-3|.
TGTGCCAGCAGTCCTAGCGGACAGGGGGCGCGGGGCACGCAGTATTTT
CASSPSGQGARGTQYF
>.|TRBV7-9|TRBJ2-7|few
TGTGCCAGCAGCTTAAAATGGTCGGAGTCCCGCGAGCAGTACTTC
CASSLKWSESREQYF
>.|TRBV28|TRBJ1-2|many
TGTGCCAGCACCCGAACCTCTGTAGGCTACACCTTC
CASTRTSVGYTF
>.|TRBV20-1|TRBJ2-1|.
TGCAGTGCTAGTATAGGACGCGCCACTAAATCCCGGTTCTTC
CSASIGRATKSRFF
>.|TRBV20-1|TRBJ2-1|.
TGCAGTGCTAGGGCTCTTGATGAGCAGTTCTTC
CSARALDEQFF
>.|TRBV28|TRBJ1-4|.
TGTGCCAGCAGTTCAAAAAGAATTAATGAAAAACTGTTTTTT
CASSSKRINEKLFF
>TRBD2|TRBV7-8|TRBJ2-7|.
TGTGCCAGCAGCAGAGCGGGAGGGACTTACGAGCAGTACTTC
CASSRAGGTYEQYF
>.|TRBV20-1|TRBJ2-7|.
TGCAGTGCTAGAGAGCCCTACCCGGGACTGCACTCCTACGAGCAGTACTTC
CSAREPYPGLHSYEQYF
>TRBD2|TRBV25-1|TRBJ2-3|.
TGTGCCAGCAGTGAAATATCGGCGGGAGTAGCAGATACGCAGTATTTT
CASSEISAGVADTQYF
>.|TRBV9|TRBJ1-2|few
TGTGCCAGCAGCGTAGCCGGACAGCCATATGGCTACACCTTC
CASSVAGQPYGYTF
>.|TRBV3-1|TRBJ2-7|.
TGTGCCAGCAGCGCTACCTACTACGAGCAGTACTTC
CASSATYYEQYF
>.|TRBV10-3|TRBJ2-7|few
TGTGCCATCAGTGAGTCGGGGGGTCGGGCCTACGAGCAGTACTTC
CAISESGGRAYEQYF
>TRBD2|TRBV7-8|TRBJ2-5|.
TGTGCCAGCAGCTGGCAAAGCGGGAGTGAGACCCAGTACTTC
CASSWQSGSETQYF
>TRBD1|TRBV5-1|TRBJ2-1|many
TGCGCCAGCAGCTTGTTGGGACAGGACTACAATGAGCAGTTCTTC
CASSLLGQDYNEQFF
>TRBD2|TRBV24-1|TRBJ2-2|.
TGTGCCACCGCTCCTTTGCTAGCGGGAGTAACCGGGGAGCTGTTTTTT
CATAPLLAGVTGELFF
>.|TRBV30|TRBJ1-1|few
TGTGCCTGGAGGAAAGCCCCGAACACTGAAGCTTTCTTT
CAWRKAPNTEAFF
>.|TRBV7-9|TRBJ2-1|many
TGTGCCAGCAGCTTAGAGGGAGTCAATGAGCAGTTCTTC
CASSLEGVNEQFF
>.|TRBV19|TRBJ1-1|few
TGTGCCGGGTCGGACAGAATGAACACTGAAGCTTTCTTT
CAGSDRMNTEAFF
>.|TRBV5-1|TRBJ2-7|many
TGCGCCAGCAGCTTGGGAGGGATCTACGAGCAGTACTTC
CASSLGGIYEQYF
>TRBD1|TRBV3-1|TRBJ2-5|few
TGTGCCAGCAGTCACGGACCCCTCACAGGGGAAGAGACCCAGTACTTC
CASSHGPLTGEETQYF
>.|TRBV12-3/TRBV12-4|TRBJ1-1|few
TGTGCCAGCAGTTTAGGAAATGGCACTGAAGCTTTCTTT
CASSLGNGTEAFF
>.|TRBV10-3|TRBJ2-2|few
TGTGCCATCAGTGGATGGGGAAACACCGGGGAGCTGTTTTTT
CAISGWGNTGELFF
>TRBD2|TRBV29-1|TRBJ2-1|few
TGCAGCGTTGAAGAGGGGACTAGCGGGAGGAGTGAGCAGTTCTTC
CSVEEGTSGRSEQFF
>TRBD2|TRBV29-1|TRBJ2-5|many
TGCAGCGTTGTTAACCCCCGTGAGACTAGCGGGGCCCTCCTAGACCAAGAGACCCAGTACTTC
CSVVNPRETSGALLDQETQYF
>.|TRBV6-1|TRBJ2-7|.
TGTGCCAGCAGTGCACCCGGGTACGAGCAGTACTTC
CASSAPGYEQYF
>.|TRBV7-2|TRBJ1-4|.
TGTGCCAGCAGCTTAACAGTTGCAACTAATGAAAAACTGTTTTTT
CASSLTVATNEKLFF
>.|TRBV5-1|TRBJ2-2|.
TGCGCCAGCAGCTATAGGAGCAGTGCGAACACCGGGGAGCTGTTTTTT
CASSYRSSANTGELFF
>.|TRBV28|TRBJ2-2|few
TGTGCCAGCAGCTCCACCCTAAACACCGGGGAGCTGTTTTTT
CASSSTLNTGELFF
>TRBD1|TRBV19|TRBJ2-5|few
TGTGCCAGTAGTATTAGACAGGGGGAGGTGACCCAGTACTTC
CASSIRQGEVTQYF
>.|TRBV4-1|TRBJ2-1|few
TGCGCCAGCAGCCTTCGGAGGGGGGGGCTCAATGAGCAGTTCTTC
CASSLRRGGLNEQFF
>.|TRBV7-9|TRBJ2-7|few
TGTGCCAGCAGCTTAGAAGGTTCGAGGAACGAGCAGTACTTC
CASSLEGSRNEQYF
>TRBD1|TRBV4-1|TRBJ2-7|few
TGCGCCAGCAGCTCCCGGGACAGGGGGCCCTACGAGCAGTACTTC
CASSSRDRGPYEQYF
>.|TRBV20-1|TRBJ2-2|.
TGCAGTGCTAGAGAAAACCTGAACACCGGGGAGCTGTTTTTT
CSARENLNTGELFF